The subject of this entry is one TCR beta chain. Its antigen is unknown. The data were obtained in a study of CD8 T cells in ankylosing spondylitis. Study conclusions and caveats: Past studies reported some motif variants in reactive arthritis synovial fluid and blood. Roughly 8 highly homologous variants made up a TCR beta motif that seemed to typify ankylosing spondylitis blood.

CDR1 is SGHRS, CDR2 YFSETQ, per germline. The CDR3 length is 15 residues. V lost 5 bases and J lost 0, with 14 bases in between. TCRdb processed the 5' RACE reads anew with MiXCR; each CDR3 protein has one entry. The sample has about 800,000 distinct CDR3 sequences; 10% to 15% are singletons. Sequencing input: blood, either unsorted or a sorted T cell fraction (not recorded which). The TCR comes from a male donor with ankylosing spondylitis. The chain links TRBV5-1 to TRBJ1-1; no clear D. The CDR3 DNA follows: TGCGCCAGCAGTTTTGGAAGGGTCCTGAACACTGAAGCTTTCTTT. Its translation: CASSFGRVLNTEAFF.